The 31 T cell receptor beta chains listed next were all sequenced from one sample in a study of CD8 T cells in Susac syndrome. The RNA, about 0.45 to 1 ug, was put through reverse transcription using random hexamers. TCRdb called the immunoSEQ multiplex PCR reads again in MiXCR, with one record for every CDR3 protein. The data show some 180,000 distinct CDR3 sequences, with roughly 95% seen just once and 0.1% held by the top ten. The specimen was CD4+ T cells from PBMCs. The receptors derive from a human donor in good health.

The chain employs TRBV27 and TRBJ2-3, with 7 bases that match TRBD2. CDR3 length: 17 amino acids. Germline V gene data show CDR1 as MNHEY and CDR2 as SMNVEV (reference sequence). The V segment lost 5 bases and the J segment 3 bases; nucleotides outside the gene matches: 14. This CDR3 is CASSRKGGRVLTDTQYF. CDR3 nucleotide sequence: TGTGCCAGCAGTAGGAAGGGCGGGAGAGTTCTTACAGATACGCAGTATTTT.

This clonotype was seen only once. CDR3 amino acids: CSAAETNIQYF. For the CDR3, the DNA is TGCAGCGCGGCAGAAACAAACATTCAGTACTTC. This chain joins TRBV29-1 and TRBJ2-4; D not certain. The CDR3 loop spans 11 amino acids. The V gene lost 7 bases and the J gene lost 6 bases, with 10 bases spanning the gap. Germline CDR1 reads SQVTM; CDR2 reads ANQGSEA. The full variable domain, rest sourced from reference TRBV29-1 and TRBJ2-4, is SAVISQKPSRDICQRGTSLTIQCQVDSQVTMMFWYRQQPGQSLTLIATANQGSEATYESGFVIDKFPISRPNLTFSTLTVSNMSPEDSSIYLCSAAETNIQYFGAGTRLSVL.

On this clonotype: Its ends do not fully match the called genes, so a read error is possible. V usage is TRBV7-7 and J usage is TRBJ2-7, with 8 positions matching TRBD1. CDR1 and CDR2 (germline): SSHAT, FNYEAQ (reference sequence). The CDR3 runs to 13 residues. CDR3 nucleotides: TGTGCTAGCAGCCAAGACAGGGGCCACGAGCAGTACTTC. Translation: CASSQDRGHEQYF. The full variable domain, completed using reference TRBV7-7 and TRBJ2-7, is GAGVSQSPRYKVTKRGQDVTLRCDPISSHATLYWYQQALGQGPEFLTYFNYEAQPDKSGLPSDRFSAERPEGSISTLTIQRTEQRDSAMYRCASSQDRGHEQYFGPGTRLTVT.

The chain joins TRBV4-3 to TRBJ2-1; weak D call: TRBD2 (5 bases). The CDR3 contains 14 residues. Germline V gene lookup returns CDR1 LGHNA and CDR2 YSLEER. Trimming cost V 0 bases and J 9 bases, with 12 bases left between them. CDR3 coding DNA: TGCGCCAGCAGCCAAGATGCCGGACTGGCTGAGCAGTTCTTC. This codes for CASSQDAGLAEQFF.

V is TRBV9 and J is TRBJ2-3; 7 positions match TRBD1. The J segment lost 4 bases and the V segment lost 2 bases, leaving 1 base of the junction unmatched. This CDR3 contains 13 residues. Germline V gene sequence: CDR1 SGDLS, CDR2 YYNGEE. The CDR3 bases are TGTGCCAGCAGCGTCACAGGGGCAGATACGCAGTATTTT. It yields the protein CASSVTGADTQYF.

The chain uses TRBV18 and TRBJ2-7, with D hard to call. The germline V gene encodes CDR1 KGHSH and CDR2 LQKENI. V was trimmed by 0 bases and J by 2 bases, leaving 8 bases between them. CDR3 size: 14 residues. The CDR3 protein is CASSPPEYAYEQYF. The CDR3, as DNA: TGTGCCAGCTCACCACCAGAATACGCCTACGAGCAGTACTTC.

This clonotype showed up just once. The V and J genes are TRBV24-1 and TRBJ1-2, with TRBD1 identical over 7 bases. V shed 9 bases, J shed 4 bases, and the junction held 10 bases outside the gene matches. This CDR3 is 14 amino acids long. Germline values: CDR1 KGHDR, CDR2 SFDVKD. The CDR3 protein is CATSPGDRPYGYTF. In DNA form, the CDR3 reads TGTGCCACCTCACCAGGGGACAGACCCTATGGCTACACCTTC.

The J gene is TRBJ2-2, the V gene TRBV29-1, with 13 bases aligning to TRBD2. The ends lost 7 bases at V and 1 base at J; junction bases unmatched: 6. Germline lookup yields CDR1 SQVTM and CDR2 ANQGSEA. The CDR3 loop spans 16 amino acids. As DNA, the CDR3 is TGCAGCGCGCGGACTAGCGGGAGTATGAACACCGGGGAGCTGTTTTTT. Encoded protein: CSARTSGSMNTGELFF.

The V gene is TRBV20-1, the J gene TRBJ2-7; a weak D match, TRBD1 (6 bases). The germline V gene has CDR1 DFQATT and CDR2 SNEGSKA (reference sequence). V lost 2 bases to trimming and J lost 3 bases, with 17 bases between them. CDR3 length: 15 residues. The CDR3 loop reads CSARSQGHPFYEQYF. For the CDR3, the DNA is TGCAGTGCTAGATCACAGGGTCACCCTTTCTACGAGCAGTACTTC.

The rearrangement links TRBV30 to TRBJ2-2; a possible D gene is TRBD1 (5 bases). CDR1 and CDR2 (germline): GTSNPN, SVGIG (reference sequence). The CDR3 is 13 amino acids. The V gene lost 5 bases and the J gene lost 1 base, with 8 bases spanning the gap. The CDR3 nucleotides read TGTGCCTGGGATGACAGGAACACCGGGGAGCTGTTTTTT. Residues: CAWDDRNTGELFF. Together with reference TRBV30 and TRBJ2-2, the CDR3 gives the full variable domain: SQTIHQWPATLVQPVGSPLSLECTVEGTSNPNLYWYRQAAGRGLQLLFYSVGIGQISSEVPQNLSASRPQDRQFILSSKKLLLSDSGFYLCAWDDRNTGELFFGEGSRLTVL.

The chain carries TRBV14 and TRBJ2-3; TRBD1 aligns across 9 bases. With 0 bases clipped from V and 2 bases from J, the junction kept 6 bases outside the gene matches. There are 17 residues in the CDR3. Germline CDR1 SGHDN, CDR2 FVKESK. CDR3 nucleotide sequence: TGTGCCAGCAGCCAAGACCCGGGACAGGGCGCCACAGATACGCAGTATTTT. Translation: CASSQDPGQGATDTQYF. Full variable domain (missing parts from reference TRBV14 and TRBJ2-3): EAGVTQFPSHSVIEKGQTVTLRCDPISGHDNLYWYRRVMGKEIKFLLHFVKESKQDESGMPNNRFLAERTGGTYSTLKVQPAELEDSGVYFCASSQDPGQGATDTQYFGPGTRLTVL.

This chain connects TRBV20-1 to TRBJ2-7; TRBD2 matches at 11 bases. The CDR3 runs to 14 residues. The germline V gene encodes CDR1 DFQATT and CDR2 SNEGSKA (reference sequence). Losses at the gene ends were 0 bases for V and 4 bases for J; bases not matched to a gene: 2. CDR3 nucleotide sequence: TGCAGTGCTAGAGATGTAGCGGGAGGGTACGAGCAGTACTTC. Amino acids: CSARDVAGGYEQYF.

V and J are TRBV24-1 and TRBJ2-6; tentative D call: TRBD1 (5 bases). Germline-derived CDR1 and CDR2 are KGHDR and SFDVKD. The CDR3 runs 15 residues. V lost 5 bases and J lost 4, with 11 bases in between. The CDR3 DNA sequence: TGTGCCACCAGTGCGGACAATCTCGGGGCCAACGTCCTGACTTTC. The encoded protein is CATSADNLGANVLTF.

CDR3 in DNA: TGCAGTGCCCTTCGGACTAGCGCCTACAATGAGCAGTTCTTC. It specifies CSALRTSAYNEQFF. The chain joins TRBV20-1 to TRBJ2-1; TRBD2 matches at 9 bases. J was trimmed by 2 bases and V by 6 bases; bases with no gene match: 5. The CDR3 extends over 14 amino acids. CDR1 and CDR2 (germline): DFQATT, SNEGSKA (reference sequence).

The genes are TRBV24-1 and TRBJ2-3, with no clear D. The CDR3 totals 13 residues. Germline V gene lookup returns CDR1 KGHDR and CDR2 SFDVKD. The V end lost 3 bases, the J end lost 4 bases, and 7 bases lay between the germline ends. The CDR3 here is CATSDLESDTQYF. The CDR3 DNA sequence: TGTGCCACCAGTGATCTTGAATCAGATACGCAGTATTTT.

This clonotype has just one count. DNA for the CDR3: TGCGCCAGCAGCATTGCTGGGGGAAACTACAATGAGCAGTTCTTC. Its translation is CASSIAGGNYNEQFF. The V gene is TRBV5-1, the J gene TRBJ2-1; D may match TRBD1 or TRBD2 (5 bases each). The germline V gene has CDR1 SGHRS and CDR2 YFSETQ. This CDR3 is 15 amino acids long. Trimming left V 4 bases short and J 3 bases short, with 14 bases between.

For the CDR3, the DNA is TGTGCCTGGACTCGGGACAGGCACTATGGCTACACCTTC. As protein: CAWTRDRHYGYTF. The chain has TRBV30 and TRBJ1-2; TRBD1 matches 8 bases. The CDR3 consists of 13 residues. The V segment lost 4 bases and the J segment 3 bases; nucleotides outside the gene matches: 4. Germline V CDR1 and CDR2: GTSNPN, SVGIG (reference sequence).

V usage is TRBV15 and J usage is TRBJ2-2; 12 nucleotides line up with TRBD2. The junction had 5 bases not matched to a gene; V was cut back by 6 bases and J by 3 bases. The CDR3 is 16 residues long. The germline V gene encodes CDR1 LNHNV and CDR2 YYDKDF (reference sequence). CDR3 sequence reads: CATSPGLAGDTGELFF. The CDR3 nucleotides are TGTGCCACCAGTCCGGGACTAGCGGGCGACACCGGGGAGCTGTTTTTT. The variable domain in full, completed from reference TRBV15 and TRBJ2-2, reads DAMVIQNPRYQVTQFGKPVTLSCSQTLNHNVMYWYQQKSSQAPKLLFHYYDKDFNNEADTPDNFQSRRPNTSFCFLDIRSPGLGDTAMYLCATSPGLAGDTGELFFGEGSRLTVL.

V is TRBV4-3 and J is TRBJ2-1; 8 bases match TRBD1. Germline V gene data show CDR1 as LGHNA and CDR2 as YSLEER. CDR3 length: 15 residues. Trimming removed 4 bases from V and 8 bases from J; junction bases left unmatched: 10. The CDR3 protein is CASSPGQALRHEQFF. The DNA for the CDR3 is TGCGCCAGCAGCCCGGGACAGGCATTACGGCATGAGCAGTTCTTC.

The genes are TRBV24-1 and TRBJ1-2; D remains ambiguous. V was clipped by 7 bases and J by 0 bases, with 5 bases between them. The CDR3 is 12 amino acids. CDR1 is KGHDR and CDR2 is SFDVKD in the germline V gene. The CDR3 sequence is CATSQANYGYTF. In DNA form, the CDR3 reads TGTGCCACCAGCCAGGCTAACTATGGCTACACCTTC.

The gene calls are TRBV27 and TRBJ2-7; 7 bases are shared with TRBD2. The trim removed 6 bases at V and 1 base at J, leaving 9 bases unmatched. This CDR3 is 15 amino acids long. Germline CDR1 MNHEY, CDR2 SMNVEV (reference sequence). CDR3 residues: CASSRDLGGSYEQYF. The CDR3 DNA follows: TGTGCCAGCAGCAGGGATCTGGGGGGGTCCTACGAGCAGTACTTC.

As DNA, the CDR3 is TGTGCCAGCAGCCAAGACTTCACGAGGGGCGGAGAGACCCAGTACTTC. As protein: CASSQDFTRGGETQYF. The chain joins TRBV3-1 to TRBJ2-5; D may be TRBD1 or TRBD2 (5 bases each). Germline assignment: CDR1 LGHDT and CDR2 YNNKEL (reference sequence). Deletions cut 0 bases from V and 4 bases from J, with 15 bases between. The CDR3 runs to 16 residues.

The genes are TRBV29-1 and TRBJ2-1, with 7 bases that match TRBD2. The CDR3 is 14 residues long. Germline CDR1 and CDR2: SQVTM and ANQGSEA. V was clipped by 8 bases and J by 8 bases; unmatched bases: 15. The CDR3 loop reads CSLGGGSGSDEQFF. CDR3 in DNA: TGCAGCCTTGGTGGCGGGAGTGGTAGCGATGAGCAGTTCTTC.

The CDR3 region is CASSQVRPDYGYTF. The CDR3 DNA is TGTGCCAGCAGCCAAGTGAGGCCAGATTATGGCTACACCTTC. The chain couples TRBV4-2 to TRBJ1-2; no firm D call. CDR3 length equals 14 residues. V was trimmed by 1 base and J by 5 bases, leaving 11 bases between them. Germline V CDR1 and CDR2: LGHNA, YNFKEQ.

The chain couples TRBV23-1 to TRBJ1-1, with 7 positions matching TRBD1. TRBV23-1 is placed among ORFs of uncertain function. This CDR3 has 16 amino acids. Losses at the gene ends were 0 bases for V and 5 bases for J; bases not matched to a gene: 9. The CDR3 coding sequence is TGCGCCAGCAGTCAATCACTTGAACACAGGGGTACTGAAGCTTTCTTT. This translates into CASSQSLEHRGTEAFF.

The chain recombines TRBV20-1 with TRBJ2-5; perhaps TRBD2 as D (5 bases). V was cut by 7 bases and J by 1 base, with 19 bases left in between. Looked up from germline, CDR1 is DFQATT and CDR2 is SNEGSKA (reference sequence). The CDR3 covers 15 residues. Here the CDR3 DNA reads TGCAGTGAGCAGCGGCGAGGGCGATCCCAAGAGACCCAGTACTTC. Translated, it gives CSEQRRGRSQETQYF.

The chain has TRBV5-1 and TRBJ2-2; 11 positions match TRBD1. Germline V lookup: CDR1 SGHRS, CDR2 YFSETQ. CDR3 length equals 18 residues. V lost 3 bases to trimming and J lost 1 base; unmatched junction nucleotides: 8. This CDR3 is CASSSGQGGVWNTGELFF. CDR3 sequence (DNA): TGCGCCAGCAGCTCGGGACAGGGGGGAGTATGGAACACCGGGGAGCTGTTTTTT.

DNA for the CDR3: TGTGCCAGCAGTCCGGGCGGATTGCAGGAGACCCAGTACTTC. This encodes CASSPGGLQETQYF. The chain uses TRBV28 and TRBJ2-5; D call uncertain. Germline V gives CDR1 MDHEN, CDR2 SYDVKM. With 5 bases removed from V and 5 bases from J, the gap between germline ends came to 15 bases. CDR3 length equals 14 residues.

The rearrangement links TRBV15 to TRBJ1-2; D gene unclear. This CDR3 region has 8 residues. CDR1 is LNHNV, CDR2 YYDKDF, per germline (reference sequence). The CDR3 sequence: CSWDGYTF. The CDR3 nucleotides are TGTTCATGGGATGGCTACACCTTC.

The gene calls are TRBV7-9 and TRBJ2-1; 8 nucleotides align to TRBD2. CDR3 length: 14 residues. J was trimmed by 6 bases and V by 8 bases; bases with no gene match: 9. Germline-derived CDR1 and CDR2 are SEHNR and FQNEAQ (reference sequence). CDR3 region: CASVAGGPSNEQFF. CDR3 DNA sequence: TGTGCCAGCGTGGCGGGGGGCCCAAGCAATGAGCAGTTCTTC.

The CDR3 sequence is CASSYSALQQFF. DNA of the CDR3: TGTGCCAGCAGTTACTCGGCCCTTCAGCAGTTCTTC. The chain joins TRBV6-6 to TRBJ2-1, with D uncertain. The germline V and J ends were trimmed by 0 bases and 11 bases, with 8 bases remaining between them. Germline V gives CDR1 MNHNY, CDR2 SVGAGI (reference sequence). This CDR3 has 12 residues.